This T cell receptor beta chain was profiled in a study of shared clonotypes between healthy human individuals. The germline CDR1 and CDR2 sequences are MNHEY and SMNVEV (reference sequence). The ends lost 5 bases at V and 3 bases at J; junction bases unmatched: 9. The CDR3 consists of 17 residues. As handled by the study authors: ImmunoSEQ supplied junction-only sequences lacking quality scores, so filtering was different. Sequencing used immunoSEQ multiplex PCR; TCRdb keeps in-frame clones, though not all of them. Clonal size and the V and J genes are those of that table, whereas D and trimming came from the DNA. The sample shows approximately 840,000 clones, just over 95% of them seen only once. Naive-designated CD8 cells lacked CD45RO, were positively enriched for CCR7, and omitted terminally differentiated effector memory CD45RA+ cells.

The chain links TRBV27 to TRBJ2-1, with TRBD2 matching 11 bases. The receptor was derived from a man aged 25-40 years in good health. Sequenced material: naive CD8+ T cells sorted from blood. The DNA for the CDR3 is TGTGCCAGCAGTCCTTCGACTAGCGGGGTCCTCTACAATGAGCAGTTCTTC. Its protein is CASSPSTSGVLYNEQFF.